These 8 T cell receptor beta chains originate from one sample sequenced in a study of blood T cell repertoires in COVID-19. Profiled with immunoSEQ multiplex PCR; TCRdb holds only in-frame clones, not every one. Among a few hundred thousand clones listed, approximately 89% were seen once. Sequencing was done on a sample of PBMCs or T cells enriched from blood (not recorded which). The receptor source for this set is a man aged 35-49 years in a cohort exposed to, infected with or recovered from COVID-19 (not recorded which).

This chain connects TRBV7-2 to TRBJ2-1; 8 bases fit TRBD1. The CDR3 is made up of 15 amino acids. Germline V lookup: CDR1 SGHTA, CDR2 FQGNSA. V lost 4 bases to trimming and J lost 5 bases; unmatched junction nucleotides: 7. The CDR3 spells CASSSTGTGNNEQFF. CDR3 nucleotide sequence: TGTGCCAGCAGCTCAACCGGGACAGGAAACAATGAGCAGTTCTTC.

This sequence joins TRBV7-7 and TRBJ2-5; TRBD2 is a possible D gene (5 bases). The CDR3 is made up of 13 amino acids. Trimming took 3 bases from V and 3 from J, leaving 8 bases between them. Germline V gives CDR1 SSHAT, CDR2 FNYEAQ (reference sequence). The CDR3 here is CASSFGVKETQYF. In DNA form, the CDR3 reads TGTGCCAGCAGCTTCGGGGTAAAAGAGACCCAGTACTTC.

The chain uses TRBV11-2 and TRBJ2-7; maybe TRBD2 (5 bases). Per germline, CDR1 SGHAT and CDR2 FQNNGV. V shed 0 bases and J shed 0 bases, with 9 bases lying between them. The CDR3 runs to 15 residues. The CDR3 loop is CASSLEYRGSYEQYF. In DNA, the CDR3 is TGTGCCAGCAGCTTAGAGTATCGGGGCTCCTACGAGCAGTACTTC.

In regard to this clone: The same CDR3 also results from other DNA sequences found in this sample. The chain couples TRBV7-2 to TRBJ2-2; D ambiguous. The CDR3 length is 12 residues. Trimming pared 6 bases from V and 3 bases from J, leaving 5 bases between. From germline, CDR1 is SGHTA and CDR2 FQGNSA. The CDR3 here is CASSSYTGELFF. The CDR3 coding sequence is TGTGCCAGCAGTTCTTACACCGGGGAGCTGTTTTTT.

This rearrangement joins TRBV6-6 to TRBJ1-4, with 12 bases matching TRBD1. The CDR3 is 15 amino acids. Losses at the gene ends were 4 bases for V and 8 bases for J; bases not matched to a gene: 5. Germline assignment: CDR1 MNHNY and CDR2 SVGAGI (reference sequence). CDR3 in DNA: TGTGCCAGCAGTTCCAGGGACAGGGGGCAAGAAAAACTGTTTTTT. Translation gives CASSSRDRGQEKLFF.

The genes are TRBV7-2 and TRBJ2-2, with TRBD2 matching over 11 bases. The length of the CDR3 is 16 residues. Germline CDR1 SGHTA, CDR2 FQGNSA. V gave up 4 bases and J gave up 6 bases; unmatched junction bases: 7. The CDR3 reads CASSSPGLAGSGELFF. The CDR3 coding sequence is TGTGCCAGCAGCTCTCCCGGACTAGCGGGCTCCGGGGAGCTGTTTTTT.

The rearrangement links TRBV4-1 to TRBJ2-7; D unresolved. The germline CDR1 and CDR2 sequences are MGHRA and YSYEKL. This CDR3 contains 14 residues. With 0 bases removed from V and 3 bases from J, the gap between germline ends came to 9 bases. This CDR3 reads CASSQERGHYEQYF. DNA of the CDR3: TGCGCCAGCAGCCAAGAACGTGGGCACTACGAGCAGTACTTC.

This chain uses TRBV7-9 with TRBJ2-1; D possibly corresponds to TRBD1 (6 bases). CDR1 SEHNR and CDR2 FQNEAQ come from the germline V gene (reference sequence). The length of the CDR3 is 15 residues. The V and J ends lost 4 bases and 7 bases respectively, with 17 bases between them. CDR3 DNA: TGTGCCAGCAGCTCCCGGGACAAGGAAGGTAATGAGCAGTTCTTC. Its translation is CASSSRDKEGNEQFF.